The 21 T cell receptor beta chains below all came from one sample that was sequenced in a study of shared clonotypes between healthy human individuals. Sequencing was performed with immunoSEQ multiplex PCR; in TCRdb, only in-frame clones are kept and a portion is missing. Here the sample spans over a million clones, around 82% being singletons. Sequencing was carried out using memory CD4+ T cells from PBMCs. Subset specified: CD45RA-negative fraction. The origin of the receptors is a man between 18 and 29 years old in good health. Some clones in this sample may be carry-over from other donors' samples.

The chain combines TRBV7-8 with TRBJ2-7; D might be TRBD1 or TRBD2, each matching 6 bases. Germline CDR1 is SGHVS and CDR2 is FQNEAQ. The CDR3 extends over 16 amino acids. V dropped 1 base and J dropped 0 bases, with 13 bases sitting between them. The DNA of the CDR3 is TGTGCCAGCAGCTTAGGCGGCGGGACAAGCTCCTACGAGCAGTACTTC. Its translation: CASSLGGGTSSYEQYF.

The chain is built from TRBV19 and TRBJ1-5, with a weak D call TRBD1 (6 bases). The CDR3 sequence is 15 residues long. The V and J ends lost 6 bases and 2 bases respectively, with 14 bases between them. Germline loops: CDR1 LNHDA, CDR2 SQIVND (reference sequence). This chain's CDR3 is CASSANRVGNQPQHF. The CDR3 DNA reads TGTGCCAGTAGCGCCAACAGGGTTGGCAATCAGCCCCAGCATTTT.

The J gene is TRBJ1-1, the V gene TRBV7-8; D unclear. The CDR3 is 14 amino acids. With 3 bases removed from V and 1 base from J, the gap between germline ends came to 9 bases. The germline V gene has CDR1 SGHVS and CDR2 FQNEAQ. The CDR3 DNA sequence: TGTGCCAGCAGCTTTCTAGGAGCGAACACTGAAGCTTTCTTT. This encodes CASSFLGANTEAFF. Drawing the rest from reference TRBV7-8 and TRBJ1-1, the complete variable domain is GAGVSQSPRYKVAKRGQDVALRCDPISGHVSLFWYQQALGQGPEFLTYFQNEAQLDKSGLPSDRFFAERPEGSVSTLKIQRTQQEDSAVYLCASSFLGANTEAFFGQGTRLTVV.

The chain has TRBV4-2 and TRBJ2-2; D may be TRBD1 or TRBD2 (5 bases each). The CDR3 runs 17 residues. Germline CDR1 LGHNA, CDR2 YNFKEQ. V lost 3 bases and J 4 bases, leaving 18 bases between the germline ends. The CDR3 DNA follows: TGTGCCAGCAGCCAGCCCTCAGGGACGTTGAGCACCGGGGAGCTGTTTTTT. This sequence encodes CASSQPSGTLSTGELFF.

This clone was seen a handful of times. This sequence joins TRBV19 and TRBJ1-1; tentative D call: TRBD1 (6 bases). Trimming removed 4 bases from V and 3 bases from J, with 12 bases in between. The CDR3 loop spans 14 amino acids. The germline CDR1 and CDR2 sequences are LNHDA and SQIVND (reference sequence). This CDR3 reads CASSKDSFYTEAFF. Written as DNA, the CDR3 is TGTGCCAGTAGTAAGGACAGTTTTTACACTGAAGCTTTCTTT.

The J gene is TRBJ2-5, the V gene TRBV6-6; D possibly uses TRBD1 or TRBD2 (5 bases each). Trimming cost V 2 bases and J 4 bases, with 14 bases left between them. Germline-derived CDR1 and CDR2 are MNHNY and SVGAGI (reference sequence). There are 15 residues in the CDR3. The CDR3 protein is CASSYIHVGGETQYF. CDR3 bases: TGTGCCAGCAGTTACATCCACGTTGGGGGAGAGACCCAGTACTTC.

This chain links TRBV7-2 with TRBJ2-7; D call uncertain. The length of the CDR3 is 14 residues. V shed 2 bases and J shed 7 bases, with 15 bases lying between them. The V gene's germline CDR1 is SGHTA and CDR2 FQGNSA. This CDR3 reads CASSLIRTSREQYF. Here the CDR3 DNA reads TGTGCCAGCAGCTTAATACGGACGAGTCGGGAGCAGTACTTC.

V and J are TRBV6-1 and TRBJ2-1, with 8 positions matching TRBD1. After removal of 1 base from V and 7 bases from J, the junction contained 9 bases not matched to a gene. CDR1 and CDR2 (germline): MNHNS, SASEGT. The CDR3 sequence is 16 residues long. The chain's CDR3 is CASSEEAGGLPNEQFF. The CDR3 nucleotides are TGTGCCAGCAGTGAAGAGGCAGGGGGCCTCCCTAATGAGCAGTTCTTC.

A single count supports this clone. The chain joins TRBV5-1 to TRBJ1-3; D call uncertain. The V end lost 4 bases, the J end lost 2 bases, and 7 bases lay between the germline ends. Germline CDR1 and CDR2: SGHRS and YFSETQ. The CDR3 covers 13 residues. The CDR3 DNA is TGCGCCAGCAGCGCGTGGGCTGGAAACACCATATATTTT. Translated: CASSAWAGNTIYF.

This sequence joins TRBV7-2 and TRBJ1-4; 7 bases align to TRBD1. Germline CDR1 and CDR2: SGHTA and FQGNSA. This CDR3 is built from 14 residues. J was trimmed by 7 bases and V by 3 bases; bases with no gene match: 5. The DNA for the CDR3 is TGTGCCAGCAGCTTTAAGGACAGGAGTGAAAAACTGTTTTTT. Amino acid sequence: CASSFKDRSEKLFF.

The chain has TRBV19 and TRBJ2-7; D perhaps matches TRBD1 (6 bases). Per germline, CDR1 LNHDA and CDR2 SQIVND (reference sequence). This CDR3 contains 16 residues. With 5 bases removed from V and 6 bases from J, the gap between germline ends came to 23 bases. CDR3 bases: TGTGCCAGTAGTTTATTACCGGGACAAGGGGCACTCGAGCAGTACTTC. Amino acid sequence: CASSLLPGQGALEQYF.

In its sample, this clone was seen a few times. The gene calls are TRBV5-1 and TRBJ2-5, with no clear D. Germline values: CDR1 SGHRS, CDR2 YFSETQ. Trimming left V 0 bases short and J 5 bases short, with 14 bases between. This CDR3 is 15 amino acids long. CDR3 DNA: TGCGCCAGCAGCTTGGGATCGCGTAGAGTGGAGACCCAGTACTTC. It is translated as CASSLGSRRVETQYF.

V gene TRBV19 combines with J gene TRBJ2-7; 11 bases line up with TRBD1. This CDR3 is built from 17 residues. V trimming: 6 bases; J trimming: 2 bases; junction bases outside the gene matches: 12. The germline V gene has CDR1 LNHDA and CDR2 SQIVND (reference sequence). The CDR3 region is CASRPSLGTGGTYEQYF. In DNA, the CDR3 is TGTGCCAGTAGGCCATCCCTCGGGACAGGGGGTACCTACGAGCAGTACTTC.

V usage is TRBV30 and J usage is TRBJ2-1; D might be TRBD1 (5 bases). The CDR3 spans 13 residues. Germline loops: CDR1 GTSNPN, CDR2 SVGIG (reference sequence). Trimming shortened V by 1 base and J by 4 bases, and 8 bases separated the two germline ends. For the CDR3, the DNA is TGTGCCTGGAGTGACAGGCCGTACAATGAGCAGTTCTTC. As protein: CAWSDRPYNEQFF.

The chain has TRBV12-1 and TRBJ2-3; the table assigns TRBD2, which was not confirmed against the DNA. TRBV12-1 is a known pseudogene. CDR3 size: 18 residues. CDR3 protein: CASSFESYGLAGPDTQYF. CDR3 nucleotide sequence: TGTGCCAGCAGCTTTGAATCGTACGGACTAGCGGGCCCCGATACGCAGTATTTT.

The J gene is TRBJ2-1, the V gene TRBV5-1, with 10 bases that match TRBD2. The V segment lost 0 bases and the J segment 8 bases; nucleotides outside the gene matches: 8. Germline lookup yields CDR1 SGHRS and CDR2 YFSETQ. The length of the CDR3 is 16 residues. CDR3 DNA: TGCGCCAGCAGCTTGGGGGTTAGCGGGAGGTTTTATGAGCAGTTCTTC. The encoded protein is CASSLGVSGRFYEQFF.

The chain recombines TRBV2 with TRBJ1-3; D is undetermined. The V gene's germline CDR1 is SNHLY and CDR2 FYNNEI. CDR3 length: 14 amino acids. V was shortened by 4 bases and J by 0 bases, with 7 bases between the two germline ends. CDR3: CASSVTTSGNTIYF. The CDR3 region has the DNA TGTGCCAGCAGTGTCACCACCTCTGGAAACACCATATATTTT.

The genes are TRBV5-8 and TRBJ1-2; possible D gene TRBD1, 6 bases. The length of the CDR3 is 14 residues. CDR1 and CDR2 (germline): SGHTS, YDEGEE. Trimming pared 4 bases from V and 4 bases from J, leaving 14 bases between. The CDR3 is CASSLRTAAYGYTF. DNA for the CDR3: TGTGCCAGCAGCCTCAGGACAGCTGCCTATGGCTACACCTTC.

This chain links TRBV21-1 with TRBJ1-2; TRBD1, the table's D call, was not compared with the DNA. TRBV21-1 is marked as a pseudogene. The CDR3 covers 14 residues. The CDR3: CASSIIQGDKDYTF. In nucleotides, the CDR3 is TGTGCCAGCAGCATTATACAGGGGGATAAGGACTACACCTTC.

In its sample, this clone was seen a few times. The gene calls are TRBV28 and TRBJ1-5; D gene ambiguous. Germline-derived CDR1 and CDR2 are MDHEN and SYDVKM. This CDR3 region has 12 residues. The V end was cut by 5 bases, the J end by 5 bases, with 7 bases between. The CDR3 is CASSIPYQPQHF. The DNA for the CDR3 is TGTGCCAGCAGTATACCCTATCAGCCCCAGCATTTT.

The chain couples TRBV5-1 to TRBJ2-3; weak D call: TRBD1 (6 bases). Trimming removed 4 bases from V and 2 bases from J, with 14 bases in between. Germline-derived CDR1 and CDR2 are SGHRS and YFSETQ. This CDR3 spans 15 amino acids. The CDR3 DNA is TGCGCCAGCAGCGGGAAGACAGGACCCACAGATACGCAGTATTTT. This gives the protein CASSGKTGPTDTQYF.